This T cell receptor beta chain was found in a study of blood T cell repertoires in COVID-19. The assay was immunoSEQ multiplex PCR, and TCRdb's table has in-frame clones only and misses some. The sample carries approximately 170,000 clones, more than 75% recorded once. This CDR3 is built from 13 residues. Germline V lookup: CDR1 MNHNY, CDR2 SVGAGI (reference sequence). The V gene lost 6 bases and the J gene lost 5 bases, with 10 bases spanning the gap. The chain uses TRBV6-6 and TRBJ2-2, with D unclear. The origin of this receptor is a man aged 50-60 years who had recovered from COVID-19. Sequencing used peripheral blood. In DNA, the CDR3 is TGTGCCAGCAGACCACTCCTTACCGGGGAGCTGTTTTTT. This sequence encodes CASRPLLTGELFF.